This T cell receptor (beta chain) originates from a study of T cell responses to AZD1222 COVID-19 vaccine. Study in general: Second-dose intervals near 4 or 12 weeks were combined. Findings of the study overall: Repertoires in all cases were sampled only once the peak T cell response had passed. Compared with day 0, the breadth and depth of the Spike-specific TCR repertoire rose significantly after two doses of AZD1222.

As regards this clone: The antigen is unknown.

Some clones are missing from TCRdb's copy, which holds only in-frame ones; the method was immunoSEQ multiplex PCR. The data hold fewer than 150,000 clones, with around 93% observed a single time. Germline V gene lookup returns CDR1 MNHNS and CDR2 SASEGT. Trimming took 0 bases from V and 10 from J, leaving 19 bases between them. The CDR3 consists of 16 residues. The receptor's source is an adult in good health. This rearrangement joins TRBV6-1 to TRBJ2-1; D unclear. The sequenced sample was peripheral blood, obtained on day 0 of AZD1222 vaccination. The DNA for the CDR3 is TGTGCCAGCAGTGAAGCGCGTCGGCACAGAGGATTGGAGCAGTTCTTC. Translated: CASSEARRHRGLEQFF.